This T cell receptor (beta chain) comes out of a study of PD-1 blockade in classical Hodgkin lymphoma. Study-wide results and caveats: Exclusion applied to patients who initiated nivolumab less than 1 year following ASCT. In newly diagnosed patients, baseline TCR diversity was reportedly below that of healthy donors.

All the patients suffered relapse after autologous stem cell transplantation, and brentuximab vedotin exposure differed. The CDR3 runs to 19 residues. Germline V gives CDR1 MGHRA, CDR2 YSYEKL. Trimming at V came to 3 bases and at J to 0 bases, leaving 15 bases not matched to a gene. Sequencing was performed with immunoSEQ multiplex PCR; in TCRdb, only in-frame clones are kept and a portion is missing. The sample holds about 84,000 clones, approximately 91% seen once. Concerning this clone itself: Its antigen remains unknown.

This clonotype was sampled from a human donor with classical Hodgkin lymphoma. The V call is TRBV4-1, the J call TRBJ2-7; 9 nucleotides line up with TRBD1. The specimen comprised peripheral blood mononuclear cells (PBMCs), sampled at baseline. The CDR3 spells CASSQGGQGSGGSSYEQYF. CDR3 bases: TGCGCCAGCAGCCAGGGGGGACAGGGTAGCGGAGGGAGCTCCTACGAGCAGTACTTC.